A single sample is the source of the 28 T cell receptor beta chains below, sequenced in a study of T cells in Graves' hyperthyroidism and ophthalmopathy. RNA transcripts provided the source from which TCR beta CDR3 regions were amplified. The HTBI set primed first-round TCR CDR3 RT-PCR. Each CDR3 protein is one row after TCRdb ran MiXCR on the multiplex PCR reads. The sample records some 600,000 distinct CDR3 sequences, around 46% being singletons. Sequenced: peripheral blood or thyroid tissue (not recorded which). All receptors derive from a young woman with Graves' hyperthyroidism.

The chain couples TRBV20-1 to TRBJ1-1; weak D call: TRBD1 (5 bases). V was shortened by 6 bases and J by 3 bases, with 20 bases between the two germline ends. Germline assignment: CDR1 DFQATT and CDR2 SNEGSKA (reference sequence). The CDR3 is made up of 15 amino acids. The CDR3 loop is CSASHSGTVDTEAFF. DNA for the CDR3: TGCAGTGCCAGTCACTCAGGGACGGTGGACACTGAAGCTTTCTTT.

The chain uses TRBV9 and TRBJ1-3, with no clear D. The ends were cut back, 4 bases at V and 0 bases at J, with 11 bases in the middle. The CDR3 is 15 residues long. Per germline, CDR1 SGDLS and CDR2 YYNGEE. The CDR3 coding sequence is TGTGCCAGCAGCAACAGTCCTAGCTCTGGAAACACCATATATTTT. Translation gives CASSNSPSSGNTIYF.

As to this clonotype: One junction end does not reproduce the germline sequence, and a read error may be involved. The V call is TRBV20-1, the J call TRBJ2-2; possible D gene TRBD2, 5 bases. Germline CDR1 DFQATT, CDR2 SNEGSKA (reference sequence). The CDR3 has 12 residues. CDR3 DNA sequence: TGCAGTGCTTCTACCTACACCGGGGAGCTGCTTTTT. Its translation is CSASTYTGELLF.

On this clonotype: A clone one base away is much larger, so this may be a read error. V gene TRBV7-6 combines with J gene TRBJ1-2; D unresolved. Germline-derived CDR1 and CDR2 are SGHVS and FNYEAQ. This CDR3 contains 12 residues. Deletions cut 5 bases from V and 8 bases from J, with 12 bases between. Here the CDR3 DNA reads TGTGCCAGCAGCCCTGATGGGTTGGGCTACACCTTC. This translates into CASSPDGLGYTF.

The chain carries TRBV7-9 and TRBJ1-6; no clear D gene. CDR3 length: 14 amino acids. Trimming removed 1 base from V and 9 bases from J, with 10 bases in between. CDR1 is SEHNR, CDR2 FQNEAQ, per germline (reference sequence). CDR3 loop: CASSLGARGSPLHF. The CDR3 DNA is TGTGCCAGCAGCTTAGGTGCCCGGGGTTCACCCCTCCACTTT.

This clonotype was seen a handful of times. The chain couples TRBV20-1 to TRBJ1-5; 11 nucleotides agree with TRBD1. Looked up from germline, CDR1 is DFQATT and CDR2 is SNEGSKA (reference sequence). Unmatched junction bases numbered 8, after V lost 5 bases and J lost 11 bases. The CDR3 is 13 residues long. The CDR3 nucleotides read TGCAGTGCTGGACAGGGGGCATCGGAGACCCAGCATTTT. Its translation: CSAGQGASETQHF.

A note on this clonotype: With a much larger clone just one base away, this may be a read error. The V gene is TRBV6-5, the J gene TRBJ2-7, with D possibly matching TRBD1 (6 bases). This CDR3 comprises 16 residues. V gave up 10 bases and J gave up 0 bases, with 22 bases separating them. The germline gives CDR1 MNHEY, CDR2 SVGAGI. CDR3 nucleotide sequence: TGTGCCACCAGATCCTCCGGGACACTGAGCTCCTACGAGCAGTACTTC. Translation gives CATRSSGTLSSYEQYF.

This chain uses TRBV6-1 with TRBJ2-5; TRBD2 matches 11 bases. With V trimmed by 6 bases and J by 3 bases, 9 bases remained unmatched. CDR3 length: 16 residues. CDR1 is MNHNS and CDR2 is SASEGT in the germline V gene. CDR3 in amino acids: CASSRRVAGGKETQYF. In DNA, the CDR3 is TGTGCCAGCAGCCGACGGGTAGCGGGAGGGAAAGAGACCCAGTACTTC.

This clonotype was picked up many times. The chain carries TRBV24-1 and TRBJ2-5, with a possible D match to TRBD2 (5 bases). This CDR3 is 15 amino acids long. The germline CDR1 and CDR2 sequences are KGHDR and SFDVKD. V was shortened by 0 bases and J by 1 base, with 8 bases between the two germline ends. This CDR3 is CATSDLQGSQETQYF. CDR3 nucleotides: TGTGCCACCAGTGATTTGCAAGGGAGCCAAGAGACCCAGTACTTC.

This clonotype was counted a few times. The chain links TRBV20-1 to TRBJ1-6; 9 bases map to TRBD1. This CDR3 region has 13 residues. The germline V gene has CDR1 DFQATT and CDR2 SNEGSKA (reference sequence). Unmatched junction bases numbered 5, after V lost 8 bases and J lost 6 bases. The CDR3, as DNA: TGCAGTCTCCGGGACAGGGCTAATTCACCCCTCCACTTT. It yields the protein CSLRDRANSPLHF.

This clonotype has a single count. This sequence joins TRBV2 and TRBJ1-6; 9 nucleotides agree with TRBD1. The CDR3 loop spans 15 amino acids. CDR1 and CDR2 from the germline V gene are SNHLY and FYNNEI. V gave up 10 bases and J gave up 7 bases; unmatched junction bases: 11. The CDR3 DNA reads as TGTGCCAACCGAGGGGACAGGGAAAGGAATTCACCCCTCCACTTT. Protein product: CANRGDRERNSPLHF.

V and J are TRBV25-1 and TRBJ1-5; maybe TRBD1 (5 bases). The ends were cut back, 4 bases at V and 9 bases at J, with 28 bases in the middle. This CDR3 region has 18 residues. Germline V gene data show CDR1 as MGHDK and CDR2 as SYGVNS. In DNA form, the CDR3 reads TGTGCCAGCAGTGCTGGGGCTGATTGCTATATCCCCGAACCGCCCCAGCATTTT. Translation gives CASSAGADCYIPEPPQHF.

This clonotype has just a few counts. This rearrangement joins TRBV19 to TRBJ2-3; 10 nucleotides match TRBD2. Looked up from germline, CDR1 is LNHDA and CDR2 is SQIVND (reference sequence). Trimming at V came to 5 bases and at J to 4 bases, leaving 6 bases not matched to a gene. The CDR3 extends over 15 amino acids. The CDR3 loop reads CASSWGLARSDTQYF. As DNA, the CDR3 is TGTGCCAGTAGTTGGGGACTAGCGAGGTCAGATACGCAGTATTTT. The whole variable domain, filled in from reference TRBV19 and TRBJ2-3, reads DGGITQSPKYLFRKEGQNVTLSCEQNLNHDAMYWYRQDPGQGLRLIYYSQIVNDFQKGDIAEGYSVSREKKESFPLTVTSAQKNPTAFYLCASSWGLARSDTQYFGPGTRLTVL.

The J gene is TRBJ1-4, the V gene TRBV20-1; D uncertain. Trimming took off 3 bases at V and 12 bases at J, with 20 bases between the two ends. The CDR3 runs to 14 residues. Germline CDR1 reads DFQATT; CDR2 reads SNEGSKA (reference sequence). The DNA for the CDR3 is TGCAGTGCTAGCGGTGGGGAGGGAACGCCGGAACTGTTTTTT. Its protein is CSASGGEGTPELFF.

V usage is TRBV20-1 and J usage is TRBJ2-6; D gene uncertain. CDR3 length: 9 amino acids. V was clipped by 0 bases and J by 12 bases, with 0 bases between them. The germline gives CDR1 DFQATT, CDR2 SNEGSKA (reference sequence). CDR3 in DNA: TGCAGTGCTAGAGACGTCCTGACTTTC. As protein: CSARDVLTF.

The sample holds a few counts of this clonotype. The chain couples TRBV12-3 or TRBV12-4 to TRBJ2-5; 8 nucleotides match TRBD2. V dropped 7 bases and J dropped 2; count of bases not matched to a gene: 6. The CDR3 sequence is 14 residues long. CDR3 residues: CASTVAGGQETQYF. CDR3 nucleotides: TGTGCCAGCACTGTTGCGGGGGGACAAGAGACCCAGTACTTC.

To note about this clonotype: The junction departs from germline at one end; a sequencing error may be responsible. Written as DNA, the CDR3 is TGTGCCAGCAGCCCACTCGGGGGGCTGTTTTTT. It translates to CASSPLGGLFF. The chain employs TRBV6-1 and TRBJ2-2, with D perhaps TRBD2 (6 bases). Germline V gene data show CDR1 as MNHNS and CDR2 as SASEGT. This CDR3 region has 11 residues.

This clonotype was recorded many times. CDR3 bases: TGCAGTGCTAGAGTCCAGTGGGGGGCTCAGACTGAAGCTTTCTTT. It specifies CSARVQWGAQTEAFF. This chain links TRBV20-1 with TRBJ1-1, with D perhaps TRBD1 (6 bases). The CDR3 covers 15 residues. Germline CDR1 is DFQATT and CDR2 is SNEGSKA (reference sequence). Trimming cost V 1 base and J 5 bases, with 17 bases left between them.

The chain recombines TRBV7-9 with TRBJ2-7, with D perhaps given as TRBD1 or TRBD2 (5 bases each). The CDR3 extends over 15 amino acids. Per germline, CDR1 SEHNR and CDR2 FQNEAQ (reference sequence). V was trimmed by 5 bases and J by 5 bases, leaving 19 bases between them. CDR3 protein: CASSRGVLPLDEQYF. CDR3 DNA sequence: TGTGCCAGCAGCAGAGGGGTACTGCCCCTCGACGAGCAGTACTTC.

The chain has TRBV29-1 and TRBJ2-6, with 8 nucleotides matching TRBD1. V shed 3 bases, J shed 9 bases, and the junction held 1 base outside the gene matches. The CDR3 totals 12 residues. Germline CDR1 reads SQVTM; CDR2 reads ANQGSEA. CDR3 nucleotides: TGCAGCGTTGATGGGACAGGCAACGTCCTGACTTTC. Encoded protein: CSVDGTGNVLTF.

This clonotype came up many times. CDR3 protein: CARISMSFGHTEQYF. CDR3 in DNA: TGTGCCCGCATTTCCATGTCGTTCGGGCACACCGAGCAGTACTTC. This chain joins TRBV7-3 and TRBJ2-7, with D uncertain. The CDR3 runs to 15 residues. Trimming cost V 11 bases and J 6 bases, with 26 bases left between them. Germline V lookup: CDR1 SGHTA, CDR2 FQGTGA.

V gene TRBV10-2 combines with J gene TRBJ2-7; 11 bases fit TRBD2. Germline trimming cut 7 bases from V and 4 bases from J; bases unmatched to any gene: 6. The CDR3 totals 14 residues. In germline, CDR1 is WSHSY, CDR2 SAAADI. The CDR3 here is CASMSSSGGYEQYF. CDR3 coding DNA: TGCGCCAGCATGAGCTCTAGCGGGGGGTACGAGCAGTACTTC.

Concerning this clonotype itself: It may be a read error: a sequence one base away is much more abundant. The chain combines TRBV2 with TRBJ1-2; D is possibly TRBD1 (5 bases). This CDR3 has 14 residues. From germline, CDR1 is SNHLY and CDR2 FYNNEI. Trimming cost V 7 bases and J 8 bases, with 20 bases left between them. The CDR3 bases are TGTGCCAGCATGGGGAGGGGCGTAGGAGAAGGCTACACCTTC. This sequence encodes CASMGRGVGEGYTF.

This clonotype has only a few counts. The chain uses TRBV9 and TRBJ1-1; D is undetermined. Per germline, CDR1 SGDLS and CDR2 YYNGEE. The CDR3 consists of 13 residues. Trimming removed 0 bases from V and 7 bases from J, with 10 bases in between. In DNA form, the CDR3 reads TGTGCCAGCAGCGTAGGTCGACTAGATGAAGCTTTCTTT. Amino acids: CASSVGRLDEAFF.

The CDR3 DNA sequence: TGTGCCACCAGTGGACCGGGACAGGGTTATGGCTACACCTTC. Protein product: CATSGPGQGYGYTF. This rearrangement joins TRBV24-1 to TRBJ1-2, with 9 bases lining up with TRBD1. CDR3 length: 14 amino acids. CDR1 is KGHDR and CDR2 is SFDVKD in the germline V gene. The junction had 5 bases not matched to a gene; V was cut back by 5 bases and J by 5 bases.

This clonotype was seen more than once but under ten times. The chain recombines TRBV7-9 with TRBJ1-2, with D possibly matching TRBD1 (6 bases). V dropped 4 bases and J dropped 4 bases, with 13 bases sitting between them. This CDR3 is built from 14 residues. Germline-derived CDR1 and CDR2 are SEHNR and FQNEAQ (reference sequence). The CDR3 nucleotides read TGTGCCAGCAGCTCGGACAGCGAATTCTATGGCTACACCTTC. Protein: CASSSDSEFYGYTF.

In its sample, this clonotype was seen many times. The CDR3 region has the DNA TGTGCCAGCAGTGAGCCCACCTACGAGCAGTACTTC. This codes for CASSEPTYEQYF. This chain links TRBV7-8 with TRBJ2-7; D is unresolved. Trimming pared 6 bases from V and 2 bases from J, leaving 8 bases between. Per germline, CDR1 SGHVS and CDR2 FQNEAQ. The CDR3 length is 12 residues.

For this clonotype: With a much larger clone just one base away, this may be a read error. The chain is built from TRBV7-2 and TRBJ1-5; D remains ambiguous. CDR3 length equals 14 residues. Germline CDR1 SGHTA, CDR2 FQGNSA. CDR3 DNA: TGTGCCAGCAGCCCATCGGGTAGCAATCAGCACCAGCATTTT. It translates to CASSPSGSNQHQHF.